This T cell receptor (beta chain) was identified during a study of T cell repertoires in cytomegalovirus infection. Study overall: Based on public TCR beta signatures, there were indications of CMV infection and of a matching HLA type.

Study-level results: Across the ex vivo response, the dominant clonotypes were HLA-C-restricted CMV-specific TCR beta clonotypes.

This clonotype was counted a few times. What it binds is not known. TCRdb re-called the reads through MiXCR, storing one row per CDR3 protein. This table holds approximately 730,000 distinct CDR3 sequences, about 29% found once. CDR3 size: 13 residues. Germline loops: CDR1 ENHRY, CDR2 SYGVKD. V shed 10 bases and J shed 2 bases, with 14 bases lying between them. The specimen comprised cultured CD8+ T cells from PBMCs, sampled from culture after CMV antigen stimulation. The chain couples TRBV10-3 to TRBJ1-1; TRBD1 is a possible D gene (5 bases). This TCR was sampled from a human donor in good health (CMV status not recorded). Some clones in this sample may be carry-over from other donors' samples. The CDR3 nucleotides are TGTGCCACCGGAGACAGCATCAACACTGAAGCTTTCTTT. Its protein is CATGDSINTEAFF.